This TCR beta chain was obtained from a study of T cell responses to AZD1222 COVID-19 vaccine. CDR1 and CDR2 (germline): GTSNPN, SVGIG (reference sequence). The length of the CDR3 is 15 residues. Trimming cost V 4 bases and J 7 bases; bases outside gene matches: 15. The table lists this clone with a count of one. Sequenced by immunoSEQ multiplex PCR; TCRdb stores in-frame clones only, minus some. This table has 140,000 to 150,000 clones, 93% appearing once. Sample: peripheral blood, taken on day 0 of AZD1222 vaccination. This sequence joins TRBV30 and TRBJ2-7; 8 bases fit TRBD2. The origin of this receptor is an adult in good health. CDR3 coding DNA: TGTGCCTGGACCCCCACTAGCGGCCTAGTGGGTGAGCAGTACTTC. Protein: CAWTPTSGLVGEQYF.